A single T cell receptor beta chain is shown here with its context. The antigen is undetermined. Only in-frame clones appear in the TCRdb table, and some are missing; sequencing was by immunoSEQ multiplex PCR. The data show around 95,000 clones, around 87% seen once. Per germline, CDR1 MDHEN and CDR2 SYDVKM. V lost 11 bases, J lost 1 base, and 10 bases stayed unmatched. The CDR3 covers 14 residues. The data stem from a study of T cell responses to AZD1222 COVID-19 vaccine. General observations from the study: Among AZD1222 vaccinees, only six were seropositive at baseline. Clonal diversity was possibly underestimated, and the donors were mostly white British, with more females. Researchers took repertoire samples only after the peak T cell response had come. Spike-specific TCR breadth and depth grew following two AZD1222 doses.

The V call is TRBV28, the J call TRBJ2-5; 7 bases line up with TRBD1. Sequenced here: peripheral blood, sampled on day 0 of MenACWY control vaccination. This sequence originates from an adult in good health. The chain's CDR3 is CAGFYQGVQETQYF. Written as DNA, the CDR3 is TGTGCCGGCTTCTATCAGGGGGTCCAAGAGACCCAGTACTTC. The whole variable domain, filled in from reference TRBV28 and TRBJ2-5, reads DVKVTQSSRYLVKRTGEKVFLECVQDMDHENMFWYRQDPGLGLRLIYFSYDVKMKEKGDIPEGYSVSREKKERFSLILESASTNQTSMYLCAGFYQGVQETQYFGPGTRLLVL.